Following are 8 T cell receptor beta chains from one sample sequenced in a study of CD8 T cells in ankylosing spondylitis. Each CDR3 protein gets one entry after TCRdb re-called the 5' RACE reads with MiXCR. This sample has some 200,000 distinct CDR3 sequences, with over 10% found just once. The sample consisted of blood, either unsorted or a sorted T cell fraction (not recorded which). The source is a male donor with ankylosing spondylitis or in good health (not recorded which).

About this clonotype itself: A read error may account for a junction end that differs from germline. The J gene is TRBJ2-1, the V gene TRBV11-3, with D possibly matching TRBD2 (6 bases). The CDR3 sequence is 17 residues long. The germline gives CDR1 SGHNT, CDR2 YENEEA. CDR3 coding DNA: TGTGCCAGCAGCTTAGGGTCGGGACTCAGGTCCTACTATGAGCAGTTCTTC. Amino acids: CASSLGSGLRSYYEQFF.

This clonotype was recorded a few times. The chain combines TRBV25-1 with TRBJ2-3; TRBD1 or TRBD2 may be the D gene (5 bases each). CDR3 length equals 15 residues. Per the germline V gene, CDR1 is MGHDK and CDR2 is SYGVNS. Trimming shortened V by 3 bases and J by 5 bases, and 15 bases separated the two germline ends. CDR3 region: CASSDHEGPGDTQYF. The CDR3 nucleotides read TGTGCCAGCAGTGATCACGAGGGGCCGGGAGATACGCAGTATTTT.

The chain is built from TRBV9 and TRBJ2-3; D is ambiguous. V gave up 4 bases and J gave up 5 bases, with 17 bases separating them. The CDR3 sequence is 15 residues long. Germline CDR1 SGDLS, CDR2 YYNGEE. The CDR3 spells CASSPRERAGDTQYF. CDR3 bases: TGTGCCAGCAGCCCACGTGAACGGGCCGGAGATACGCAGTATTTT.

The table lists this clonotype with a count of one. The rearrangement uses TRBV2 and TRBJ2-1; 12 bases agree with TRBD2. CDR1 and CDR2 (germline): SNHLY, FYNNEI. With 8 bases clipped from V and 5 bases from J, the junction kept 1 base outside the gene matches. The CDR3 has 13 amino acids. As DNA, the CDR3 is TGTGCCAGCCTAGCGGGGGGGCACAATGAGCAGTTCTTC. Translating gives CASLAGGHNEQFF.

This clonotype was counted many times. The V and J genes are TRBV5-6 and TRBJ2-2; D not certain. The length of the CDR3 is 13 residues. Trimming left V 4 bases short and J 4 bases short, with 8 bases between. Germline CDR1 is SGHDT and CDR2 is YYEEEE. CDR3 residues: CASSVGSTGELFF. Here the CDR3 DNA reads TGTGCCAGCAGCGTGGGATCCACCGGGGAGCTGTTTTTT.

This chain uses TRBV12-3 or TRBV12-4 with TRBJ2-3; TRBD1 aligns across 9 bases. The CDR3 is 17 amino acids. V lost 8 bases and J lost 3; bases outside the gene matches: 15. CDR3 protein: CASRGSGWDRDTDTQYF. The CDR3 DNA reads TGTGCCAGCCGAGGATCCGGATGGGACAGGGATACAGATACGCAGTATTTT.

This clonotype was recorded many times. This chain joins TRBV12-3 or TRBV12-4 and TRBJ1-1; the D is unclear. V gave up 3 bases and J gave up 6 bases, with 11 bases separating them. The length of the CDR3 is 13 residues. CDR3 sequence: CASSFEGIAEAFF. The CDR3 bases are TGTGCCAGCAGTTTTGAGGGTATCGCTGAAGCTTTCTTT.

This clonotype was found a few times. The chain combines TRBV2 with TRBJ2-1, with 10 bases aligning to TRBD1. V was clipped by 6 bases and J by 7 bases; unmatched bases: 9. Germline V gene lookup returns CDR1 SNHLY and CDR2 FYNNEI. The CDR3 sequence is 15 residues long. This chain's CDR3 is CASSYGTGVGNEQFF. CDR3 coding DNA: TGTGCCAGCAGCTATGGGACAGGGGTAGGGAATGAGCAGTTCTTC.